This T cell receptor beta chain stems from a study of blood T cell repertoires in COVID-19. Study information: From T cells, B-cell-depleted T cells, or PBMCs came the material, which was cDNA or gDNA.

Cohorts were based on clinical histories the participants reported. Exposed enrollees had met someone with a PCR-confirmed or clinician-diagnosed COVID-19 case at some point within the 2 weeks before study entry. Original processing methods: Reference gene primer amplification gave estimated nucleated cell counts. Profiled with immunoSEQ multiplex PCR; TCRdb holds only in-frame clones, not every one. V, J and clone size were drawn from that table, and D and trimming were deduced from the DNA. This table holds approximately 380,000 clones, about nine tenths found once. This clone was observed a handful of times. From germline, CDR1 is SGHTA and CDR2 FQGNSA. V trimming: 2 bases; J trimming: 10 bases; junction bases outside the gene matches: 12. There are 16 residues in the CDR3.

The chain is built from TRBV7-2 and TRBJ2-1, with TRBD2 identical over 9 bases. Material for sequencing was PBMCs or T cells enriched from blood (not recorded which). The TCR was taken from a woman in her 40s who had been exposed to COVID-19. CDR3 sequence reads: CASSLRAGGSAREQFF. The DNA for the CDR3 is TGTGCCAGCAGCTTAAGAGCGGGGGGTTCTGCCAGGGAGCAGTTCTTC. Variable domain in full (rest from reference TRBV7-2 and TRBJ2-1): GAGVSQSPSNKVTEKGKDVELRCDPISGHTALYWYRQSLGQGLEFLIYFQGNSAPDKSGLPSDRFSAERTGGSVSTLTIQRTQQEDSAVYLCASSLRAGGSAREQFFGPGTRLTVL.